This TCR beta chain appears in the sequencing data of a study of PD-1 blockade in classical Hodgkin lymphoma. Study-level points and caveats: Baseline diversity resembling that of newly diagnosed patients was seen in complete responders.

As regards this clone: Its specificity is not known.

Clones were sequenced by immunoSEQ multiplex PCR, and TCRdb holds only the in-frame ones, with some missing. This table has some 150,000 clones, approximately 72% appearing once. Each patient relapsed following autologous stem cell transplantation, and prior brentuximab vedotin exposure differed. When best responses were assessed, they were complete response, partial response or progressive disease. Looked up from germline, CDR1 is SGHTA and CDR2 is FQGNSA. V lost 6 bases and J 2 bases, leaving 19 bases between the germline ends. CDR3 length: 16 amino acids. The receptor's source is a human donor with classical Hodgkin lymphoma. This chain links TRBV7-2 with TRBJ1-2; D not resolved. Sequencing was performed on peripheral blood mononuclear cells (PBMCs), taken before the second cycle of nivolumab. The chain's CDR3 is CASRSYFSPPNYGYTF. DNA of the CDR3: TGTGCCAGCAGATCCTATTTTTCCCCACCCAACTATGGCTACACCTTC.